This T cell receptor beta chain was captured in a study of blood T cell repertoires in COVID-19. Study summary: T cells, B-cell-depleted T cells, or PBMCs provided the cDNA or gDNA that served as material.

Only in-frame clones appear in the TCRdb table, and some are missing; sequencing was by immunoSEQ multiplex PCR. This repertoire shows roughly 190,000 clones, less than 90% found once; its top ten account for approximately 1.1%. This CDR3 has 12 amino acids. V lost 6 bases and J 4 bases, leaving 9 bases between the germline ends. The receptor was derived from a man aged 30 to 39 with acute or convalescent COVID-19. J is TRBJ2-5 and V is TRBV12-3 or TRBV12-4; D not resolved. Input material: peripheral blood. The CDR3 spells CASRRVLETQYF. In nucleotides, the CDR3 is TGTGCCAGCAGACGGGTGTTAGAGACCCAGTACTTC.